This TCR beta chain was identified in a study of monozygotic twins with inflammatory bowel disease. General observations from the study: Patients received differing immunosuppressive treatments, which may have added variability to their repertoires. Clonotypes shared with others were fewer in IBD patients than in healthy twins, especially with disease activity.

Per the germline V gene, CDR1 is SGHVS and CDR2 is FQNEAQ. The CDR3 spans 15 residues. For this clonotype: The antigen is not known.

UMIs incorporating a 6-nucleotide sample barcode were appended by means of template switching. One entry per CDR3 protein, without DNA, is what TCRdb gives after re-calling the 5' RACE reads. Recorded for this sample: 300,000 to 450,000 distinct CDR3 sequences. This chain links TRBV7-8 with TRBJ2-2; the D call from TCRdb, TRBD2, cannot be confirmed without DNA. The TCR comes from a human donor with ulcerative colitis or Crohn's disease, or a healthy co-twin of an affected twin (not recorded which). Sequencing was carried out using blood. The CDR3: CASSLNSLGTGELFF.